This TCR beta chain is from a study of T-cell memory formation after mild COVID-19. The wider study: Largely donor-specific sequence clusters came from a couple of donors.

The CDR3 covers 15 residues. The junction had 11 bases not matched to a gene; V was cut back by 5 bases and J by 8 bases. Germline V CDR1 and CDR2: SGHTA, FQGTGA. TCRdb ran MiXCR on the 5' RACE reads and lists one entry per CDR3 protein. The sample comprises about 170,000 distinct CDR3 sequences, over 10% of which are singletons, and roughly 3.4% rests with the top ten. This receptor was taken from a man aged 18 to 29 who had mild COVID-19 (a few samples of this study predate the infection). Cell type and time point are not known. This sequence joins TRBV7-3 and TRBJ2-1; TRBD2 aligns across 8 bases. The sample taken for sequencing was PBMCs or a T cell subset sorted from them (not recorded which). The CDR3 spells CASSQAGDSVYEQFF. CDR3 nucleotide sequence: TGTGCCAGCAGCCAAGCGGGGGACTCTGTCTATGAGCAGTTCTTC.